This T cell receptor (beta chain) was sequenced for a study of long-term antiretroviral therapy in people with HIV. Study observations and caveats: Although diversity increased after ART, it remained lower than in transplant donor controls.

The V gene lost 3 bases and the J gene lost 0 bases, with 12 bases spanning the gap. The germline V gene has CDR1 SNHLY and CDR2 FYNNEI. The CDR3 covers 16 residues. Investigators performed immunoSEQ version v3.0 at survey level. Libraries were prepared by immunoSEQ multiplex PCR; TCRdb keeps only in-frame clonotypes and omits some of them. The table has under 15,000 clones, around 73% seen once; the top ten hold approximately 14%. A remark on this clone: Its specificity is unknown.

The chain couples TRBV2 to TRBJ1-3, with D tentatively TRBD1 (5 bases). This sequence originates from a woman under 30 with HIV. The sample here was unsorted PBMCs, taken 1.3 years after starting antiretroviral therapy. CDR3 nucleotides: TGTGCCAGCAGTGAGAATGGGGGAAACTCTGGAAACACCATATATTTT. This codes for CASSENGGNSGNTIYF.